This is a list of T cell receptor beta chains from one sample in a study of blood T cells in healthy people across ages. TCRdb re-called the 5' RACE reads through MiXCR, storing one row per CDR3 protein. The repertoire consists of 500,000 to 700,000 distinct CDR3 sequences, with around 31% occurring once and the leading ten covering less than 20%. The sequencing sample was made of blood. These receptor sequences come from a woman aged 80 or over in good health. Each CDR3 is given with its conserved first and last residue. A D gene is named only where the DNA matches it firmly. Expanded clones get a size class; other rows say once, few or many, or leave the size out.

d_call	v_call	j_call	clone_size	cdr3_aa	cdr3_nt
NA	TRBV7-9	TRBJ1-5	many	CASSLGITANQPQHF	TGTGCCAGCAGCTTAGGAATAACGGCCAATCAGCCCCAGCATTTT
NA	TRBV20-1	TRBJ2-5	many	CSAQGGETQYF	TGCAGTGCTCAGGGGGGGGAGACCCAGTACTTC
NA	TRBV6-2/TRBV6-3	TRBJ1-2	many	CASSESPSYGYTF	TGTGCCAGCAGTGAAAGCCCAAGCTATGGCTACACCTTC
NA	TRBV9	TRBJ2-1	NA	CASSVVTGPTNEQFF	TGTGCCAGCAGCGTAGTGACGGGGCCTACCAATGAGCAGTTCTTC
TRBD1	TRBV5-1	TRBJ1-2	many	CASALKGGDYGYTF	TGCGCCAGCGCCTTGAAAGGGGGCGACTATGGCTACACCTTC
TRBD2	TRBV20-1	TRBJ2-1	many	CSALNLAGVMDEQFF	TGCAGTGCCCTGAACCTAGCGGGGGTCATGGATGAGCAGTTCTTC
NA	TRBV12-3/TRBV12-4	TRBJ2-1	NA	CASSPTRTPGNEQFF	TGTGCCAGCAGTCCGACCCGGACTCCCGGCAATGAGCAGTTCTTC
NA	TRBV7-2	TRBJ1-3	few	CASSRSSSGNTIYF	TGTGCCAGCAGCCGCAGTAGCTCTGGAAACACCATATATTTT
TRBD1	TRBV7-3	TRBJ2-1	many	CASSSVETGMGAYNEQFF	TGTGCCAGCAGCTCAGTCGAGACAGGGATGGGGGCCTACAATGAGCAGTTCTTC
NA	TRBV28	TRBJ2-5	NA	CASSGQETRYF	TGTGCCAGCAGTGGGCAAGAGACCCGGTACTTC
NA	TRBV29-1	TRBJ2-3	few	CSVRSTDTQYF	TGCAGTGTCCGTAGCACAGATACGCAGTATTTT
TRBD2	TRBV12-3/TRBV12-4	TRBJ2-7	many	CASSSVAGINEQYF	TGTGCCAGCAGTTCCGTAGCGGGGATCAACGAGCAGTACTTC
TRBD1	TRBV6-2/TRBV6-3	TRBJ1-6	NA	CASSYSGQGLGAINSPLHF	TGTGCCAGCAGTTACTCGGGACAGGGGTTAGGAGCAATCAATTCACCCCTCCACTTT
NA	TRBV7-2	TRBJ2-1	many	CASSLVVEPYNEQFF	TGTGCCAGCAGCTTAGTCGTCGAGCCCTACAATGAGCAGTTCTTC
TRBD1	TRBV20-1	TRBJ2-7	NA	CSARDWDRGCSYEQYF	TGCAGTGCTAGAGATTGGGACAGGGGTTGCTCCTACGAGCAGTACTTC
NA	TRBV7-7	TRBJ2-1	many	CASSEQGAVEQFF	TGTGCCAGCAGCGAACAGGGTGCGGTTGAGCAGTTCTTC
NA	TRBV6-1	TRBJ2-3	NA	CASRNTDRQYF	TGTGCCAGTCGCAACACAGATAGGCAGTATTTT
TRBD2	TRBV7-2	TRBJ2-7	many	CASSFDLAGGGLHYEQYF	TGTGCCAGCAGCTTCGACCTAGCGGGGGGCGGACTCCACTACGAGCAGTACTTC
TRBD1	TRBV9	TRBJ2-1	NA	CASSPGQASNEQFF	TGTGCCAGCAGCCCCGGACAGGCGTCAAATGAGCAGTTCTTC
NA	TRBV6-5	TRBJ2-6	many	CASSYGGGISGANVLTF	TGTGCCAGCAGTTACGGCGGCGGTATCTCTGGGGCCAACGTCCTGACTTTC
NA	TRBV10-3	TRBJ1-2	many	CAISESLFPPNYGYTF	TGTGCCATCAGTGAGTCTCTATTTCCCCCTAACTATGGCTACACCTTC
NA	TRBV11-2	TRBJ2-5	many	CASSFTSGTLQETQYF	TGTGCCAGCAGCTTCACTTCGGGGACCCTCCAAGAGACCCAGTACTTC